This T cell receptor (beta chain) was profiled in a study of vaccination effects on CD4 cells after COVID-19. Study conclusions and caveats: Clones of infection and vaccine origin contracted markedly late after vaccination.

CDR3 size: 15 residues. CDR1 SGHRS and CDR2 YFSETQ come from the germline V gene. V trimming: 5 bases; J trimming: 5 bases; junction bases outside the gene matches: 9. Culture proceeded for nine to eleven days, and CD4+ T cells were then isolated. On this clone itself: Its antigen is still unknown.

Assay: immunoSEQ multiplex PCR; the TCRdb copy retains only in-frame clones and omits some. The sample gives 30,000 to 40,000 clones, around 80% of which show up once; 2.9% is in the top ten. This receptor was identified in a human donor who received a COVID-19 vaccine. Sequences were derived from CD4+ T cells from PBMCs cultured without peptide, sampled before COVID-19 vaccination. The rearrangement uses TRBV5-1 and TRBJ1-4, with 7 bases fitting TRBD1. The CDR3 nucleotides read TGCGCCAGCAGATCCACCGGGACAGAGAATGAAAAACTGTTTTTT. Translation gives CASRSTGTENEKLFF.